The 18 T cell receptor beta chains given below trace back to one sample, sequenced in a study of blood T cell repertoires in COVID-19. Measured with immunoSEQ multiplex PCR; TCRdb has only the in-frame clones, and not every one. Here the sample spans 25,000 to 35,000 clones, about 89% being singletons. Sequenced input: peripheral blood. Receptor source: a human donor in a cohort sampled during active COVID-19.

This rearrangement joins TRBV3-1 (or the pseudogene TRBV3-2) to TRBJ2-5, with no clear D. Germline V CDR1 and CDR2: LGHDT, YNNKEL (reference sequence). The CDR3 consists of 16 residues. V lost 3 bases and J 5 bases, leaving 19 bases between the germline ends. The CDR3 here is CASSQMTSVVRETQYF. The CDR3 nucleotides read TGTGCCAGCAGCCAGATGACAAGTGTGGTACGGGAGACCCAGTACTTC.

The J gene is TRBJ2-5, the V gene TRBV7-9; tentative D call: TRBD2 (5 bases). CDR1 is SEHNR and CDR2 is FQNEAQ in the germline V gene (reference sequence). Deletions cut 6 bases from V and 5 bases from J, with 16 bases between. CDR3 size: 14 residues. The CDR3: CASSSRVRGETQYF. In nucleotides, the CDR3 is TGTGCCAGCAGTTCGAGGGTTCGTGGGGAGACCCAGTACTTC.

This clone has only a few counts. The chain joins TRBV19 to TRBJ1-1; D is undetermined. The CDR3 contains 14 residues. Trimming stripped 7 bases from V and 0 bases from J, with 12 bases between. From germline, CDR1 is LNHDA and CDR2 SQIVND (reference sequence). The CDR3 loop reads CASTLGRMNTEAFF. The CDR3 coding sequence is TGTGCCAGTACCCTGGGCAGGATGAACACTGAAGCTTTCTTT.

The genes are TRBV28 and TRBJ1-2; TRBD1 matches 8 bases. J gave up 1 base and V 8 bases, and 9 bases lay outside the gene matches. The CDR3 length is 15 residues. In germline, CDR1 is MDHEN, CDR2 SYDVKM. CDR3 nucleotide sequence: TGTGCCAGCGGTCACGGGACAGGAGTTAACTATGGCTACACCTTC. This gives the protein CASGHGTGVNYGYTF.

The chain combines TRBV9 with TRBJ2-1; D is ambiguous. The CDR3 is made up of 14 amino acids. The germline V gene encodes CDR1 SGDLS and CDR2 YYNGEE. V lost 1 base and J 1 base, leaving 6 bases between the germline ends. CDR3 amino acids: CASSVSPSYNEQFF. For the CDR3, the DNA is TGTGCCAGCAGCGTATCCCCATCCTACAATGAGCAGTTCTTC.

This chain uses TRBV3-1 (or the pseudogene TRBV3-2) with TRBJ1-5, with a possible D match to TRBD1 (5 bases). CDR1 is LGHDT and CDR2 is YNNKEL in the germline V gene (reference sequence). The CDR3 is 15 residues long. Between the trimmed V and J ends, which lost 2 bases and 9 bases, there was a span of 17 bases. The CDR3 spells CASSQREGASAPQHF. CDR3 sequence (DNA): TGTGCCAGCAGCCAAAGGGAAGGGGCCTCGGCGCCCCAGCATTTT.

The chain employs TRBV6-1 and TRBJ1-2, with D tentatively TRBD1 (5 bases). CDR1 is MNHNS and CDR2 is SASEGT in the germline V gene. Trimming removed 3 bases at V and 4 bases at J, with 12 bases between. The CDR3 sequence is 14 residues long. CDR3 in DNA: TGTGCCAGCAGTGAGGGGGGACCTTCCTATGGCTACACCTTC. This translates into CASSEGGPSYGYTF.

V and J are TRBV29-1 and TRBJ2-1, with TRBD2 matching over 8 bases. Trimming removed 7 bases from V and 7 bases from J; junction bases left unmatched: 6. Germline CDR1 and CDR2: SQVTM and ANQGSEA. This CDR3 contains 12 residues. This CDR3 reads CSAYGLANEQFF. The DNA of the CDR3 is TGCAGCGCCTATGGACTAGCAAATGAGCAGTTCTTC.

In its sample, this clone was seen once. The chain combines TRBV5-6 with TRBJ2-7; 8 positions agree with TRBD2. The CDR3 sequence is 16 residues long. Germline CDR1 SGHDT, CDR2 YYEEEE. V shed 7 bases and J 2 bases; nucleotides not matched to a gene: 14. DNA of the CDR3: TGTGCCAGCCTACACGGGGCCGGGAGGGGGGCCTACGAGCAGTACGTC. Translated: CASLHGAGRGAYEQYV.

The chain is built from TRBV18 and TRBJ1-2, with D hard to call. The germline CDR1 and CDR2 sequences are KGHSH and LQKENI. There are 15 residues in the CDR3. V shed 2 bases and J shed 0 bases, with 10 bases lying between them. CDR3 bases: TGTGCCAGCTCACCAGCGAGCGGGGCTAACTATGGCTACACCTTC. This gives the protein CASSPASGANYGYTF.

V gene TRBV9 combines with J gene TRBJ2-3, with 7 nucleotides matching TRBD1. From germline, CDR1 is SGDLS and CDR2 YYNGEE. V lost 3 bases, J lost 1 base, and 2 bases stayed unmatched. The length of the CDR3 is 14 residues. CDR3 residues: CASSGGGGTDTQYF. The CDR3 bases are TGTGCCAGCAGCGGAGGGGGCGGCACAGATACGCAGTATTTT.

The V call is TRBV11-3, the J call TRBJ2-1, with no clear D. Germline CDR1 reads SGHNT; CDR2 reads YENEEA. This CDR3 has 15 residues. Deletions cut 7 bases from V and 2 bases from J, with 15 bases between. The CDR3 coding sequence is TGTGCCAGCACCCTTACAGTTACTCCCTACAATGAGCAGTTCTTC. This gives the protein CASTLTVTPYNEQFF.

V gene TRBV5-1 combines with J gene TRBJ2-3; weak D call: TRBD2 (7 bases). Germline CDR1 and CDR2: SGHRS and YFSETQ. This CDR3 comprises 16 residues. Between the trimmed V and J ends, which lost 4 bases and 4 bases, there was a span of 19 bases. CDR3 sequence reads: CASSPSGGPVADTQYF. CDR3 in DNA: TGCGCCAGCAGCCCATCCGGGGGGCCAGTGGCAGATACGCAGTATTTT.

V and J are TRBV27 and TRBJ2-7; D is possibly TRBD1 (7 bases). V lost 6 bases, J lost 3 bases, and 12 bases lay in between. Germline CDR1 MNHEY, CDR2 SMNVEV (reference sequence). This CDR3 is 13 amino acids long. The CDR3 loop is CASRGGGGYEQYV. The CDR3 DNA follows: TGTGCCAGCAGAGGAGGGGGCGGCTACGAGCAGTACGTC.

The chain couples TRBV25-1 to TRBJ1-5, with D perhaps TRBD1 (5 bases). CDR3 length: 14 residues. Trimming pared 8 bases from V and 1 base from J, leaving 12 bases between. The V gene's germline CDR1 is MGHDK and CDR2 SYGVNS. The CDR3 reads CASDPGGSNQPQHF. The CDR3 DNA is TGTGCCAGCGACCCCGGGGGGAGCAATCAGCCCCAGCATTTT.

On this clone: Other DNA sequences from this sample encode an identical CDR3 as well. V gene TRBV19 combines with J gene TRBJ1-2, with TRBD1 matching over 10 bases. The trim removed 5 bases at V and 5 bases at J, leaving 5 bases unmatched. CDR3 length: 14 amino acids. Germline-derived CDR1 and CDR2 are LNHDA and SQIVND (reference sequence). The DNA for the CDR3 is TGTGCCAGTAGTCCTAGGGGACAGGGGTATGGCTACACCTTC. This translates into CASSPRGQGYGYTF.

The genes are TRBV5-1 and TRBJ2-7; D is ambiguous. This CDR3 has 14 residues. V gave up 0 bases and J gave up 7 bases, with 14 bases separating them. Germline V gene data show CDR1 as SGHRS and CDR2 as YFSETQ. Here the CDR3 DNA reads TGCGCCAGCAGCTTGGTTCCGGGTTCAAGGGAGCAGTACGTC. It translates to CASSLVPGSREQYV.

This chain uses TRBV19 with TRBJ1-5; TRBD1 matches 7 bases. J was trimmed by 1 base and V by 3 bases; bases with no gene match: 15. This CDR3 contains 19 residues. Looked up from germline, CDR1 is LNHDA and CDR2 is SQIVND (reference sequence). In nucleotides, the CDR3 is TGTGCCAGTAGTATCGAGAGGACCCTCAGGGGGTTGAGCAATCAGCCCCAGCATTTT. This sequence encodes CASSIERTLRGLSNQPQHF.